Below, 19 T cell receptor beta chains from the same sample are listed, as sequenced in a study of long-term antiretroviral therapy in people with HIV. Survey-level resolution applied to immunoSEQ assay v3.0. Sequenced by immunoSEQ multiplex PCR; TCRdb stores in-frame clones only, minus some. The table has tens of thousands of clones, approximately 85% seen once. This material consisted of unsorted PBMCs, taken 1.5 years after starting antiretroviral therapy. The receptors were gathered from a young man with HIV.

The chain links TRBV5-1 to TRBJ1-1, with D perhaps matching TRBD1 (6 bases). There are 13 residues in the CDR3. Trimming removed 4 bases from V and 3 bases from J, with 10 bases in between. Germline values: CDR1 SGHRS, CDR2 YFSETQ. CDR3 sequence: CASSPDSHTEAFF. The CDR3 DNA reads TGCGCCAGCAGCCCGGACAGTCACACTGAAGCTTTCTTT. The variable domain in full, with the rest retrieved from reference TRBV5-1 and TRBJ1-1, is KAGVTQTPRYLIKTRGQQVTLSCSPISGHRSVSWYQQTPGQGLQFLFEYFSETQRNKGNFPGRFSGRQFSNSRSEMNVSTLELGDSALYLCASSPDSHTEAFFGQGTRLTVV.

The chain has TRBV27 and TRBJ1-1, with a tentative D call TRBD1 (5 bases). The V end was cut by 6 bases, the J end by 4 bases, with 21 bases between. Germline CDR1 MNHEY, CDR2 SMNVEV (reference sequence). The CDR3 loop spans 16 amino acids. CDR3 residues: CASRRGELTWGTEAFF. CDR3 sequence (DNA): TGTGCCAGCAGACGAGGGGAGCTAACGTGGGGCACTGAAGCTTTCTTT.

This chain links TRBV28 with TRBJ2-1; D unresolved. The CDR3 covers 13 residues. Germline V gives CDR1 MDHEN, CDR2 SYDVKM. V gave up 5 bases and J gave up 6 bases, with 11 bases separating them. For the CDR3, the DNA is TGTGCCAGCAGTCCGCCTTTGGGCAATGAGCAGTTCTTC. It is translated as CASSPPLGNEQFF.

J is TRBJ1-4 and V is TRBV5-4; 9 bases are shared with TRBD1. Germline CDR1 SGHNT, CDR2 YYREEE (reference sequence). This CDR3 is 16 amino acids long. V lost 3 bases, J lost 4 bases, and 7 bases stayed unmatched. The DNA for the CDR3 is TGTGCCAGCAGCTCATACCGGACAGGGGATAATGAAAAACTGTTTTTT. It yields the protein CASSSYRTGDNEKLFF.

The chain carries TRBV10-3 and TRBJ2-2, with TRBD2 matching over 7 bases. This CDR3 is built from 13 residues. Germline CDR1 and CDR2: ENHRY and SYGVKD. After removal of 7 bases from V and 5 bases from J, the junction contained 4 bases not matched to a gene. For the CDR3, the DNA is TGTGCCATCACCCCGGGACTAACCGGGGAGCTGTTTTTT. This sequence encodes CAITPGLTGELFF.

The gene calls are TRBV30 and TRBJ1-3; D is ambiguous. The CDR3 runs 16 residues. Per the germline V gene, CDR1 is GTSNPN and CDR2 is SVGIG (reference sequence). V lost 0 bases and J lost 0, with 12 bases in between. CDR3 residues: CAWSVNAQFSGNTIYF. The CDR3 DNA reads TGTGCCTGGAGTGTAAATGCCCAATTCTCTGGAAACACCATATATTTT.

The chain has TRBV5-1 and TRBJ1-1; tentative D call: TRBD1 (5 bases). The CDR3 covers 14 residues. Trimming pared 3 bases from V and 5 bases from J, leaving 14 bases between. Looked up from germline, CDR1 is SGHRS and CDR2 is YFSETQ. CDR3 sequence (DNA): TGCGCCAGCAGCTCGGGCGGGGGGAAAACTGAAGCTTTCTTT. Translating it yields CASSSGGGKTEAFF.

Only a few counts were recorded for this clone. The V call is TRBV28, the J call TRBJ1-5; D possibly corresponds to TRBD1 (5 bases). Deletions cut 3 bases from V and 7 bases from J, with 7 bases between. The CDR3 contains 12 residues. Germline loops: CDR1 MDHEN, CDR2 SYDVKM. Here the CDR3 DNA reads TGTGCCAGCAGTTTGGGGGGGCAGCCCCAGCATTTT. Protein product: CASSLGGQPQHF.

The chain links TRBV15 to TRBJ2-7, with TRBD1 matching 7 bases. Losses at the gene ends were 1 base for V and 4 bases for J; bases not matched to a gene: 1. The germline V gene encodes CDR1 LNHNV and CDR2 YYDKDF (reference sequence). This CDR3 spans 13 amino acids. CDR3 bases: TGTGCCACCAGCAGAGGGACAGGATACGAGCAGTACTTC. Its translation is CATSRGTGYEQYF.

The chain joins TRBV4-2 to TRBJ2-5, with TRBD1 identical over 11 bases. The CDR3 totals 15 residues. CDR1 and CDR2 (germline): LGHNA, YNFKEQ. After removal of 4 bases from V and 5 bases from J, the junction contained 6 bases not matched to a gene. The CDR3 spells CASSLWTGGSETQYF. The CDR3 nucleotides read TGTGCCAGCAGCCTTTGGACAGGGGGCTCGGAGACCCAGTACTTC.

This clone was counted a single time. The chain combines TRBV28 with TRBJ2-7; D tentatively fits TRBD1 or TRBD2 (5 bases each). CDR1 is MDHEN and CDR2 is SYDVKM in the germline V gene. The CDR3 contains 16 residues. Trimming removed 1 base at V and 5 bases at J, with 18 bases between. The CDR3 spells CASSLSGRTVPDEQYF. In DNA form, the CDR3 reads TGTGCCAGCAGTTTATCGGGACGGACGGTACCGGACGAGCAGTACTTC.

This chain joins TRBV5-1 and TRBJ2-5; D ambiguous. This CDR3 is 15 amino acids long. V lost 4 bases and J 2 bases, leaving 15 bases between the germline ends. Germline V CDR1 and CDR2: SGHRS, YFSETQ. The CDR3 nucleotides read TGCGCCAGCAGCCCCGTTACGGGTGCTCAAGAGACCCAGTACTTC. Protein: CASSPVTGAQETQYF.

In DNA, the CDR3 is TGTGCCAGCAGGAGAGGGGCAGTGACCTACAATGAGCAGTTCTTC. This gives the protein CASRRGAVTYNEQFF. The chain joins TRBV27 to TRBJ2-1; the D gene could be TRBD1 or TRBD2 (5 bases each). Germline V CDR1 and CDR2: MNHEY, SMNVEV (reference sequence). The CDR3 covers 15 residues. The V and J ends lost 6 bases and 2 bases respectively, with 14 bases between them.

This clone was counted between two and nine times. CDR3 in amino acids: CASSMKLSSYNEQFF. The DNA for the CDR3 is TGTGCCAGTAGTATGAAGCTAAGCTCCTACAATGAGCAGTTCTTC. The chain carries TRBV19 and TRBJ2-1; D gene uncertain. The CDR3 is made up of 15 amino acids. CDR1 LNHDA and CDR2 SQIVND come from the germline V gene (reference sequence). The ends were cut back, 3 bases at V and 0 bases at J, with 9 bases in the middle.

The chain combines TRBV18 with TRBJ2-1, with D hard to call. V lost 3 bases to trimming and J lost 2 bases, with 14 bases between them. The CDR3 has 16 amino acids. Germline assignment: CDR1 KGHSH and CDR2 LQKENI. CDR3 residues: CASSPADTTPYNEQFF. CDR3 DNA sequence: TGTGCCAGCTCACCTGCTGACACGACGCCCTACAATGAGCAGTTCTTC.

This clone was seen only once. The chain combines TRBV5-1 with TRBJ2-2, with TRBD1 matching 8 bases. Germline V gene sequence: CDR1 SGHRS, CDR2 YFSETQ. This CDR3 spans 16 amino acids. The trim removed 0 bases at V and 5 bases at J, leaving 6 bases unmatched. The CDR3 loop reads CASSLGAGGGTGELFF. The CDR3 DNA follows: TGCGCCAGCAGCTTGGGAGCAGGGGGCGGGACCGGGGAGCTGTTTTTT.

This clone was counted between two and nine times. The rearrangement uses TRBV7-9 and TRBJ2-7; D remains ambiguous. The CDR3 spans 15 residues. Trimming shortened V by 5 bases and J by 4 bases, and 18 bases separated the two germline ends. Germline values: CDR1 SEHNR, CDR2 FQNEAQ (reference sequence). CDR3 nucleotide sequence: TGTGCCAGCAGCACCCAAGGCGGCGCAGCGTACGAGCAGTACTTC. Its translation is CASSTQGGAAYEQYF.

The chain employs TRBV6-5 and TRBJ2-5, with TRBD1 as a possible D gene (6 bases). CDR1 is MNHEY, CDR2 SVGAGI, per germline. V was pared by 11 bases and J by 2 bases, with 12 bases between. The CDR3 sequence is 12 residues long. The CDR3 coding sequence is TGTGCCGTTTCGGACAGTCAAGAGACCCAGTACTTC. This encodes CAVSDSQETQYF.

This clone was seen a single time. The chain carries TRBV10-3 and TRBJ2-7; 10 nucleotides agree with TRBD2. Germline V lookup: CDR1 ENHRY, CDR2 SYGVKD. Trimming cost V 10 bases and J 2 bases; bases outside gene matches: 8. This CDR3 comprises 14 residues. CDR3 sequence: CATSTSGFTYEQYF. The CDR3, as DNA: TGTGCCACATCGACTAGCGGGTTTACCTACGAGCAGTACTTC.